This entry concerns a single T cell receptor beta chain. The junction had 3 bases not matched to a gene; V was cut back by 2 bases and J by 2 bases. There are 15 residues in the CDR3. Germline V lookup: CDR1 MRHNA, CDR2 SNTAGT. The sample is drawn from a study of T cell changes during pregnancy in multiple sclerosis. Only in-frame clones appear in the TCRdb table, and some are missing; sequencing was by immunoSEQ multiplex PCR. The sample includes 15,000 to 20,000 clones, roughly nine tenths of them seen just once. The source was CD8+ T cells from peripheral blood mononuclear cells, collected in the second trimester of pregnancy. The receptor was derived from a female donor in good health, enrolled as a control in a pregnancy study. The gene calls are TRBV6-4 and TRBJ2-1; TRBD2 agrees at 7 bases. Written as DNA, the CDR3 is TGTGCCAGCAGTGACAAGGGAGGGGCCTACAATGAGCAGTTCTTC. Translating it yields CASSDKGGAYNEQFF.